This T cell receptor beta chain derives from a study of CD8+ T cells in alopecia areata. In this sample, this clone turned up a few times. Its antigen is unknown. The gene symbols are mouse symbols. The CDR3 is cut off 4 residues early in the read; its end comes from the germline J gene. The same CDR3 arises from other DNA sequences in this sample as well. Study-wide points: Among the cells sequenced in scalp samples are also the resident alphabeta T cells of normal skin. Compared with mice, patients displayed less clear TCR sharing, possibly for HLA-related reasons. Lesional scalp, notably in alopecia totalis/universalis, had clonality above that of normal scalp.

Pooled cutaneous lymph node cells were sorted using CD4, CD8alpha, NKG2D, NKG2ACE and other markers. This CDR3 has 14 residues. Trimming stripped 0 bases from V and 0 bases from J, with 4 bases between. The V gene's germline CDR1 is NNHNN and CDR2 SYGAGS (reference sequence). Reverse transcribed after extraction, RNA yielded cDNA as the sequencing template. Measured with immunoSEQ multiplex PCR; TCRdb has only the in-frame clones, and not every one. The sample yields 270,000 or so clones, without any singletons. The sequencing sample was made of CD4+ T cells sorted from a lymph node. This clonotype was sampled from a C3H/HeJ mouse with alopecia areata. MHC haplotype of the strain: H2-k. The chain is built from TRBV13-2 and TRBJ2-1, with D unresolved. The DNA read from the CDR3 is TGTGCCAGCGGTGATGCTGGTAACTATGCT. Translated, it gives CASGDAGNYA. The whole CDR3 protein is CASGDAGNYAEQFF.